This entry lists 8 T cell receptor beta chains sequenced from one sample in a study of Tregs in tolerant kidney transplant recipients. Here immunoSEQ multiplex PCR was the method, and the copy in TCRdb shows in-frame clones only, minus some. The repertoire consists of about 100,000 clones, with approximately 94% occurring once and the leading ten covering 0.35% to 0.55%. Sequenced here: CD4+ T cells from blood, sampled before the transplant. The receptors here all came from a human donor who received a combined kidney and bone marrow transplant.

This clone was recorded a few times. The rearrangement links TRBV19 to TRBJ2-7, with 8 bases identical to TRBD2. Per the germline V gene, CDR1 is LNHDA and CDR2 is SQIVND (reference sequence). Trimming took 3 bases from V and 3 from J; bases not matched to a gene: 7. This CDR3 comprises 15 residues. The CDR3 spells CASSISAGVLYEQYF. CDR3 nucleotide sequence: TGTGCCAGTAGTATCTCAGCGGGGGTCCTCTACGAGCAGTACTTC.

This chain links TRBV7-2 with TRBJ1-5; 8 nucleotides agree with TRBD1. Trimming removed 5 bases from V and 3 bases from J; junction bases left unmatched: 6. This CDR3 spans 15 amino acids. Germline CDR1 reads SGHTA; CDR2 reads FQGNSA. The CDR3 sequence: CASSLDRGNNQPQHF. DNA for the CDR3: TGTGCCAGCAGCCTTGACAGGGGAAACAATCAGCCCCAGCATTTT. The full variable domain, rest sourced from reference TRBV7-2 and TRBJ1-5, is GAGVSQSPSNKVTEKGKDVELRCDPISGHTALYWYRQSLGQGLEFLIYFQGNSAPDKSGLPSDRFSAERTGGSVSTLTIQRTQQEDSAVYLCASSLDRGNNQPQHFGDGTRLSIL.

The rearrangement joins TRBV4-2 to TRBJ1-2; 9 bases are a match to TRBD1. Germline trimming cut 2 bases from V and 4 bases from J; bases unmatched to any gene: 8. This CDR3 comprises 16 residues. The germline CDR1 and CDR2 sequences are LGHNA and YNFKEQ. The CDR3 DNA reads TGTGCCAGCAGCCAACCAATCGGGACAGGGAGCTATGGCTACACCTTC. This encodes CASSQPIGTGSYGYTF.

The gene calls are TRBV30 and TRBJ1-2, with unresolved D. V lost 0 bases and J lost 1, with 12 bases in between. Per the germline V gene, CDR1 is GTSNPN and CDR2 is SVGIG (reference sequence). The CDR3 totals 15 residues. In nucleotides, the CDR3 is TGTGCCTGGAGTGTTGGTCAGGCGGGTAACTATGGCTACACCTTC. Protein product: CAWSVGQAGNYGYTF. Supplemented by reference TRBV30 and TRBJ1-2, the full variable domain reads SQTIHQWPATLVQPVGSPLSLECTVEGTSNPNLYWYRQAAGRGLQLLFYSVGIGQISSEVPQNLSASRPQDRQFILSSKKLLLSDSGFYLCAWSVGQAGNYGYTFGSGTRLTVV.

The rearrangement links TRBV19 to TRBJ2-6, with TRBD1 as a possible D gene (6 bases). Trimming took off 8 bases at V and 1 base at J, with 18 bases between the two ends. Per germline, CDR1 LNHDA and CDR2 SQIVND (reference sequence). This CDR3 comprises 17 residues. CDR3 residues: CASHLHRGKSGANVLTF. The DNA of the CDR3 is TGTGCCAGTCACTTGCATAGGGGGAAATCTGGGGCCAACGTCCTGACTTTC.

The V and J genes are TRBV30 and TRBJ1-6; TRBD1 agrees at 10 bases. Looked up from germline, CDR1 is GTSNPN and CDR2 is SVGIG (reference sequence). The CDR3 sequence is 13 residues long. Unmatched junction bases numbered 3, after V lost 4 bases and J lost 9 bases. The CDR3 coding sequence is TGTGCCTGGATGACAGGGGGCCTTTCACCCCTCCACTTT. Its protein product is CAWMTGGLSPLHF.

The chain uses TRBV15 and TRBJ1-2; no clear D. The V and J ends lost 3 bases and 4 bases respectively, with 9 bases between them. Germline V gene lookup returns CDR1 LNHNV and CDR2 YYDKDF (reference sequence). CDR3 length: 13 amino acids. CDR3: CATSRYNLYGYTF. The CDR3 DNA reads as TGTGCCACCAGCAGGTACAACCTCTATGGCTACACCTTC.

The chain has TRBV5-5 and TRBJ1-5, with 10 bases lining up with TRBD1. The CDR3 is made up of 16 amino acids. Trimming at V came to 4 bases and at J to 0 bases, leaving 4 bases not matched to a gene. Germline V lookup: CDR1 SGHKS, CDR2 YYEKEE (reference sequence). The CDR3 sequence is CASSDGTGVSNQPQHF. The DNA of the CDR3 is TGTGCCAGCAGCGACGGGACAGGGGTTAGCAATCAGCCCCAGCATTTT.